The clone carrying this T cell receptor beta chain was counted a few times. The CDR3 length is 14 residues. Trimming cost V 2 bases and J 3 bases, with 10 bases left between them. Per the germline V gene, CDR1 is MGHDK and CDR2 is SYGVNS. These data originate in a study of blood T cells in healthy people across ages. Sample-barcoded 5' priming and a J-beta primer mix drove a second PCR of 7 to 11 cycles. With 12 random nucleotides, a template-switch adaptor tagged each individual cDNA molecule. Sequencing recovered at least 2.5 million CDR3-containing paired-end reads from each sample. TCRdb called the 5' RACE reads again in MiXCR, with one record for every CDR3 protein. The data show some 1.1 million distinct CDR3 sequences, with roughly two fifths seen just once and 10% to 15% held by the top ten. Staff drew ten milliliters of peripheral blood from each donor.

This clonotype was sampled from a man younger than 30 in good health. This chain links TRBV25-1 with TRBJ1-2; maybe TRBD1 (6 bases). Sequences were obtained from blood. CDR3 protein: CASSEAGADYGYTF. Written as DNA, the CDR3 is TGTGCCAGCAGTGAAGCAGGGGCAGACTATGGCTACACCTTC.